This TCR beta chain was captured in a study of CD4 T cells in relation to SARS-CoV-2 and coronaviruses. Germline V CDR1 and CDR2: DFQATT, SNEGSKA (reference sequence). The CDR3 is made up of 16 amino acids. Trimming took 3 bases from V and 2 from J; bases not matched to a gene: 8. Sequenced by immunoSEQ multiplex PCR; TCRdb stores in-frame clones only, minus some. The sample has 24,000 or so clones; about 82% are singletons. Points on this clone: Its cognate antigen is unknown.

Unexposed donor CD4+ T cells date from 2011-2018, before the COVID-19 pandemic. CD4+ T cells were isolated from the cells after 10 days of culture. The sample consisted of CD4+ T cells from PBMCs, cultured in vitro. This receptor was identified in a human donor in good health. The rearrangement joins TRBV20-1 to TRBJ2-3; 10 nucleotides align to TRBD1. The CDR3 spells CSASGEDRGVTDTQYF. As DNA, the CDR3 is TGCAGTGCTAGTGGGGAGGACAGGGGGGTCACAGATACGCAGTATTTT.